Below, 3 T cell receptor beta chains from the same sample are listed, as sequenced in a study of early T cells in non-severe SARS-CoV-2 infection (dated by TCRdb to the early 2020s). The library came from 5' RACE. Sequencing relied on a NextSeq 500. The public sequencing data were trimmed at Q25 with fastp and processed into clonotypes with MiXCR by TCRdb, which kept only in-frame beta chains. Every CDR3 protein is listed once, alongside the most common genes and DNA of its rows. Here the sample has around 70,000 distinct CDR3 sequences; roughly 10% occur a single time. About 3.5% of the sample belongs to the ten largest clones. The sequencing input was whole blood. These receptor sequences come from an adult who was a healthcare worker with PCR-confirmed SARS-CoV-2 infection or an uninfected control (not recorded which).

This chain links TRBV10-3 with TRBJ2-3; TRBD2 aligns across 14 bases. J gave up 3 bases and V 0 bases, and 5 bases lay outside the gene matches. Looked up from germline, CDR1 is ENHRY and CDR2 is SYGVKD. There are 18 residues in the CDR3. The CDR3 region has the DNA TGTGCCATCAGTGAGTCGGGACTAGCGGGAGTCGATACAGATACGCAGTATTTT. Encoded protein: CAISESGLAGVDTDTQYF.

This clonotype was counted between two and nine times. The V gene is TRBV7-9, the J gene TRBJ2-3, with a possible D match to TRBD1 (6 bases). V was shortened by 4 bases and J by 5 bases, with 13 bases between the two germline ends. Germline CDR1 and CDR2: SEHNR and FQNEAQ (reference sequence). The CDR3 totals 14 residues. The CDR3 nucleotides read TGTGCCAGCAGCTACAACAGGGATGTAGATACGCAGTATTTT. It translates to CASSYNRDVDTQYF.

Notes on this clonotype: A much larger clonotype is one base distant, so this may be a read error. V gene TRBV29-1 combines with J gene TRBJ2-2; 7 bases agree with TRBD1. In germline, CDR1 is SQVTM, CDR2 ANQGSEA. The CDR3 contains 15 residues. J lost 6 bases, V lost 5 bases, and 12 bases had no gene match. The DNA of the CDR3 is TGCAGCGTTCAGGGGGTAACGGGAAGTGCCGGGGAGCTGTTTTTT. It is translated as CSVQGVTGSAGELFF.